These T cell receptor beta chains were read from a single sample in a study of CD8 T cells in Susac syndrome. In TCRdb, the immunoSEQ multiplex PCR reads were re-called with MiXCR into one record per CDR3 protein. The table records about 150,000 distinct CDR3 sequences, around 96% of them present only once. The source material was CD4+ T cells from PBMCs. These receptors all come from a human donor with Susac syndrome. Both conserved end residues are trimmed from each CDR3. Each record gives: clone size, V gene, CDR3 length, CDR3 protein. Only some rows state a clone size, as once, few, many or a class for expanded clones.

- TRBV20-1 12 SASASGGAIIQY
- TRBV6-2/TRBV6-3 12 ASSFPKSNQPQH
- TRBV14 12 ASSPQGSDSPLH
- TRBV9 12 ASRVAQGTGELF
once TRBV12-3/TRBV12-4 10 ASSPSEVEQY
- TRBV3-1 15 ASSQEGTGPGIYEQY
- TRBV11-2 11 ASSPLRDSKLF
- TRBV18 12 ASSPGQGRDEQY
- TRBV20-1 13 SARRTRDRGPEAF
- TRBV20-1 12 SAGQGKYSETQY
- TRBV6-1 10 ASKQTTYEQY
- TRBV2 10 ASSEYPSPLH
- TRBV18 13 ASSPRDRGGEEQY
- TRBV30 18 AWSAPGTSGRPSSYNEQF
- TRBV2 10 AGSVGNGEQF
- TRBV7-9 13 ASSPPSGSVETQY
- TRBV20-1 12 SAPGPGSTDTQY
- TRBV5-4 12 ASSRGQARNEQF
once TRBV9 11 APQGPFQETQY
once TRBV15 14 ATSRDKGVLTDTQY
- TRBV20-1 10 SARKDSYEQY
- TRBV3-1 14 ASSRKDRVATYEQY
- TRBV12-2 15 ASRLGPTGRPPYEQY
- TRBV3-1 14 ASSQGTRGRSYGYT
- TRBV7-2 12 ASSLGQITYEQY
few TRBV5-4 13 ASSLSGIQNSPLH
once TRBV4-2 17 ASSARGQTGLSGANVLT
- TRBV20-1 10 SASYNQETQY
- TRBV27 9 ASGFNQPQH
- TRBV9 11 ASSVDANYGYT
- TRBV4-1 16 ASSASRHGDSLLYGYT
- TRBV20-1 12 SASPGTGGTEAF
- TRBV12-3/TRBV12-4 11 ASSADRGSEQY
- TRBV25-1 15 ASSLRGVGGSYNEQF
- TRBV29-1 10 SGDRVSDEQF
- TRBV20-1 11 SAVRGLGTEAF
- TRBV20-1 13 SVQTSGGSTDTQY
- TRBV15 13 ATSRDSGPTYEQY
- TRBV4-2 14 ASEQFDGQLTGELF
- TRBV20-1 13 SASLQKAYNSPLH
- TRBV6-5 13 ASSSDRWSYNEQF
- TRBV11-2 11 ASRFQGRETQY
- TRBV3-1 13 ASSQSAGGLNIQY
- TRBV12-3/TRBV12-4 11 ASSVMSNQPQH
- TRBV18 11 ASSPEGFYGYT
- TRBV29-1 10 SIAQGPDTQY
- TRBV20-1 11 SARDVRGNIQY
- TRBV6-2/TRBV6-3 12 ASRDQDRNSPLH
- TRBV29-1 11 SVGQGARDTQY